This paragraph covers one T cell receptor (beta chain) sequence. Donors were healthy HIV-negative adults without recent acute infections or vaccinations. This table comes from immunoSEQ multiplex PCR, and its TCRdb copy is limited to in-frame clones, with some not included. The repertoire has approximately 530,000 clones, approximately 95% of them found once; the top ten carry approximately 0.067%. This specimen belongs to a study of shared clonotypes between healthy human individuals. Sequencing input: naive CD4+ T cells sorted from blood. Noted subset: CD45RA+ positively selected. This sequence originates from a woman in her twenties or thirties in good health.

The CDR3 DNA sequence: TGTGCCAGCAGAGGGGGAACTAGTCTGGACACCGGGGAGCTGTTTTTT. Translated, it gives CASRGGTSLDTGELFF. The chain joins TRBV7-8 to TRBJ2-2, with D perhaps TRBD1 (6 bases). The CDR3 runs to 16 residues. The ends were cut back, 6 bases at V and 3 bases at J, with 17 bases in the middle. Germline CDR1 is SGHVS and CDR2 is FQNEAQ.